This TCR beta chain was retrieved from a study of vaccination effects on CD4 cells after COVID-19. General study results and limits: Early post-infection timepoints were missing from the study, which also had few convalescent patients. Common cold coronavirus cross-reactivity was shown by only 1 of 255 vaccine-induced clones in healthy vaccinees.

Germline values: CDR1 KGHDR, CDR2 SFDVKD. J was trimmed by 0 bases and V by 10 bases; bases with no gene match: 12. This CDR3 spans 18 amino acids. Sequenced by immunoSEQ multiplex PCR; TCRdb stores in-frame clones only, minus some. Among 71,000 or so clones listed, around three quarters were seen once. Concerning this clone itself: Antigen unknown.

Before any sequencing was done, the ViraFEST assay used viral peptide pools to expand antigen-specific CD4+ T cells. The culture ran for 10 to 11 days, and then CD4+ T cells were isolated. The vaccine recipients had no prior SARS-CoV-2 infection, with negative nucleocapsid antibodies. Wells each received 2.2 million or so PBMC, cultured with about 10 IU/ml IL-2 and about 9 ug/ml peptides. Both day 3 and day 7 saw half the medium replaced with IL-2 medium. The V gene is TRBV24-1, the J gene TRBJ2-6; 9 bases are a match to TRBD1. Sequencing used CD4+ T cells from PBMCs cultured with HCoV-OC43 spike peptides, obtained before COVID-19 vaccination. The subset: HCoV-OC43 spike overlapping peptide pool stimulation. This receptor was taken from a human donor who received a COVID-19 vaccine. The CDR3, as DNA: TGTGCCACGGAACCGGGACAGGGTAATCCCTCTGGGGCCAACGTCCTGACTTTC. Its protein product is CATEPGQGNPSGANVLTF.